This record covers a single T cell receptor beta chain. Its matching antigen is unknown. One entry per CDR3 protein results from TCRdb running MiXCR on the 5' RACE reads. Among roughly 130,000 distinct CDR3 sequences, 5% to 6.5% were seen once, and the ten largest hold under 2.5%. The entry originates in a study of T-cell memory formation after mild COVID-19. Whole-study results and caveats: The appearance of some responding clones in pre-infection memory suggested that cross-reactive memory joined. Clones that shrank (day 15 to 85) were balanced CD4/CD8, whereas later expanders leaned CD4+. CD4+ contracting clones were mainly CM and EM; CD8+ ones, EMRA.

The sequenced sample consisted of PBMCs or a T cell subset sorted from them (not recorded which). The source of this sequence is an adult woman who had mild COVID-19 (a few samples of this study predate the infection). Cell type and time point are not known.

In DNA form, the CDR3 reads TGCGCCAGCAGCTCCGGCCCGTATCAAGCTTTCTTT. It encodes CASSSGPYQAFF. V usage is TRBV5-1 and J usage is TRBJ1-1, with D hard to call. This CDR3 comprises 12 residues. The V end was cut by 3 bases, the J end by 9 bases, with 12 bases between. The germline gives CDR1 SGHRS, CDR2 YFSETQ.